Sequencing of this TCR beta chain was carried out in a study of cytomegalovirus exposure and HLA in healthy donors. Overall study context: Falling in the Caucasian-associated ancestry cluster were approximately 84% of approximately 410 genotyped donors. Study-level results: A later analysis revealed that TCR association rates differed between HLA loci, peaking at DRB1 and bottoming out at HLA-C. More clonal expansion characterized HLA-associated TCR beta chains than equally common others in a later analysis.

Germline CDR1 SGHRS, CDR2 YFSETQ. V lost 2 bases, J lost 4 bases, and 13 bases lay in between. This CDR3 contains 14 residues. About this clone itself: Its specificity is not known.

The PCR employed 60 Vbeta primers together with 13 Jbeta primers. Measured with immunoSEQ multiplex PCR; TCRdb has only the in-frame clones, and not every one. The sample includes about 95,000 clones, over 70% of them seen just once. Sequenced: PBMCs. The source is a man aged 60 to 75 in good health and CMV-seronegative. The chain links TRBV5-1 to TRBJ2-7; perhaps TRBD2 as D (7 bases). CDR3 nucleotide sequence: TGCGCCAGCAGCTTCGAGGGGGAGGGGTACGAGCAGTACTTC. Amino acids: CASSFEGEGYEQYF.